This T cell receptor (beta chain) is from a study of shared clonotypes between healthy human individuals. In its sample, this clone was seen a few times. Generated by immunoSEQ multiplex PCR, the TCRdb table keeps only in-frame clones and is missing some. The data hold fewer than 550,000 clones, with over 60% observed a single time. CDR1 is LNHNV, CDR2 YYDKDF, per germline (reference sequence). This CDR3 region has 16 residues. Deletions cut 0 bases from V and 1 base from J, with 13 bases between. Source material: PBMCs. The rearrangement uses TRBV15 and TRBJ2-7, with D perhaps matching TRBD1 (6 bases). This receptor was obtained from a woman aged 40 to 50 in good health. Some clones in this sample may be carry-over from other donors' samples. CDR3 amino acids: CATSRDTLDRSYEQYF. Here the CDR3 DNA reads TGTGCCACCAGCAGAGATACGTTGGACAGATCCTACGAGCAGTACTTC.